This record covers a single T cell receptor (beta chain). V was trimmed by 7 bases and J by 4 bases, leaving 7 bases between them. The CDR3 consists of 12 residues. This entry belongs to a study of blood T cell repertoires in COVID-19. Clones were sequenced by immunoSEQ multiplex PCR, and TCRdb holds only the in-frame ones, with some missing. Among almost 250,000 clones, 86% were seen once, and the ten largest hold under 2%. The rearrangement links TRBV12-3 or TRBV12-4 to TRBJ1-4; D remains ambiguous. Sample: peripheral blood. The origin of this receptor is a woman aged 55 to 70 who had recovered from COVID-19. The CDR3 is CASTGINEKLFF. The CDR3 bases are TGTGCCAGCACCGGTATTAATGAAAAACTGTTTTTT.